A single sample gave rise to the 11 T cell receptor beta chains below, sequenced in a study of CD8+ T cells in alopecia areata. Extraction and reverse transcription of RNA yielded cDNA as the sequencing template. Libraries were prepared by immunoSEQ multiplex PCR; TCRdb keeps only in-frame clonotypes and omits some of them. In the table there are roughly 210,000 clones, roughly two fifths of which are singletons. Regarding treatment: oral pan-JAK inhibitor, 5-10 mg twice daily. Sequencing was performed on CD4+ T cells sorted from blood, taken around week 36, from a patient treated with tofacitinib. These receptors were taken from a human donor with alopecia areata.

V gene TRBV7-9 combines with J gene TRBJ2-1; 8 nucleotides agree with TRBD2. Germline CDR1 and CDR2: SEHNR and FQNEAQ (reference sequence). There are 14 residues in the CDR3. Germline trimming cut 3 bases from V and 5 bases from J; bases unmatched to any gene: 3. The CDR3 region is CASSFTSGNNEQFF. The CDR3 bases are TGTGCCAGCAGCTTTACTAGCGGAAACAATGAGCAGTTCTTC.

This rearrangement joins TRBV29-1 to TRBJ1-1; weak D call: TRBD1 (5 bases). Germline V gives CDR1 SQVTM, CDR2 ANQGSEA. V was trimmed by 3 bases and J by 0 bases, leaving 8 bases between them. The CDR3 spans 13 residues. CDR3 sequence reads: CSVERQMNTEAFF. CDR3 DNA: TGCAGCGTTGAGAGACAGATGAACACTGAAGCTTTCTTT.

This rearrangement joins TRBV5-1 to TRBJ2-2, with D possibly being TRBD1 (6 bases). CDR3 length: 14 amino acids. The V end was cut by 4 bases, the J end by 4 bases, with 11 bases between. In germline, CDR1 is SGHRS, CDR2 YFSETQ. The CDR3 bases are TGCGCCAGCAGCGGCCACAGGGCCACCGGGGAGCTGTTTTTT. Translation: CASSGHRATGELFF.

The CDR3 here is CAWSTGLATGEQFF. For the CDR3, the DNA is TGTGCCTGGAGTACAGGACTAGCGACAGGTGAGCAGTTCTTC. The chain couples TRBV30 to TRBJ2-1; TRBD2 matches at 9 bases. The junction had 8 bases not matched to a gene; V was cut back by 2 bases and J by 9 bases. CDR1 is GTSNPN and CDR2 is SVGIG in the germline V gene (reference sequence). The CDR3 is 14 residues long.

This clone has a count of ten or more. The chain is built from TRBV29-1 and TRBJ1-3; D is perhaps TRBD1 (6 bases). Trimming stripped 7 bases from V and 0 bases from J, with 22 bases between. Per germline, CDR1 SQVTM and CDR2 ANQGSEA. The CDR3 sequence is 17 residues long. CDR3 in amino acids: CSDEGHQGPLSGNTIYF. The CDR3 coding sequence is TGCAGCGACGAGGGTCACCAGGGGCCCCTCTCTGGAAACACCATATATTTT.

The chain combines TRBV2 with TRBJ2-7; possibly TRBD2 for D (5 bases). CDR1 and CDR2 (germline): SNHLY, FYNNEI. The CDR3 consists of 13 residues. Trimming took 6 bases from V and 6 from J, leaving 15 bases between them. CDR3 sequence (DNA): TGTGCCAGCAGACCCGGGATCACCACCGAGCAGTACTTC. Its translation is CASRPGITTEQYF. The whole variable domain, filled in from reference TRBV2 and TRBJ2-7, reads EPEVTQTPSHQVTQMGQEVILRCVPISNHLYFYWYRQILGQKVEFLVSFYNNEISEKSEIFDDQFSVERPDGSNFTLKIRSTKLEDSAMYFCASRPGITTEQYFGPGTRLTVT.

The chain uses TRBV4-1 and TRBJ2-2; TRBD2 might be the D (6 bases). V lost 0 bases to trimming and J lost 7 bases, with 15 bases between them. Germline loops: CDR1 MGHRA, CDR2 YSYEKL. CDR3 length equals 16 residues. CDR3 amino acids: CASSQEGLTFDGELFF. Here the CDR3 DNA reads TGCGCCAGCAGCCAAGAAGGACTAACTTTTGACGGGGAGCTGTTTTTT.

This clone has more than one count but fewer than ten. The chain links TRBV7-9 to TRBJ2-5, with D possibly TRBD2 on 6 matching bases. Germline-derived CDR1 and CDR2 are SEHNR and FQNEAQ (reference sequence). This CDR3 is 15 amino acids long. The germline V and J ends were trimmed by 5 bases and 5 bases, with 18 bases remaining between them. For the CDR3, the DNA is TGTGCCAGCAGCCCGTTGGGCAGCGCGGGGGAGACCCAGTACTTC. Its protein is CASSPLGSAGETQYF.

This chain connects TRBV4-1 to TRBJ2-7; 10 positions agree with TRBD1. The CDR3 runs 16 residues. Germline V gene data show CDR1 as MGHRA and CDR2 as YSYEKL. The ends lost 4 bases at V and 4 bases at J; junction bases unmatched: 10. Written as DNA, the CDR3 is TGCGCCAGCAGCCTACTGGGGACAGGGGTATTGTACGAGCAGTACTTC. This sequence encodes CASSLLGTGVLYEQYF.

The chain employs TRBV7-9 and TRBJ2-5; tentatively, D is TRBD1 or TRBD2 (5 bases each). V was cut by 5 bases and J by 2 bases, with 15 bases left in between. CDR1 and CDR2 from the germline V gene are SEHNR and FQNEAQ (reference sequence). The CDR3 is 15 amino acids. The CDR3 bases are TGTGCCAGCAGCCCCCGGGGCAGCGGACAAGAGACCCAGTACTTC. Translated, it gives CASSPRGSGQETQYF.

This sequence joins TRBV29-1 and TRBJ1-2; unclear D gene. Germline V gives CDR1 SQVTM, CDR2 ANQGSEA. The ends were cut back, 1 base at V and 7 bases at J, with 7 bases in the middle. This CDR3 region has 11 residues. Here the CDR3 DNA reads TGCAGCGTTGAAGGGGGAGGTGGCTACACCTTC. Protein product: CSVEGGGGYTF.